The T cell receptor (beta chain) under discussion was sequenced for a study of OX40 agonist ivuxolimab in advanced cancers. General notes on the study: Ivuxolimab was a fully human IgG2 agonistic monoclonal antibody targeting the costimulatory receptor OX40 (CD134). A male proportion of roughly 80% and a mean age of 60 years, ranging from about 23 to 90, were recorded for the dose-escalation cohort. Partial responses occurred in three dose-escalation patients: two with cutaneous melanoma and one with hepatocellular carcinoma. The paper reports the monotherapy dose-escalation portion (N of about 54 patients) of the phase I ivuxolimab trial. Intravenous ivuxolimab was administered to patients every 2 weeks at six dose levels: 0.01, 0.1, 0.3, 1.5, 3 and 10 mg/kg. The purpose of peripheral TCRbeta sequencing was to test whether ivuxolimab changed TCR sequence diversity and led to clonal T-cell expansion. Among the approximately 50 dose-escalation patients, approximately 20 had hepatocellular carcinoma, roughly 15 melanoma, 9 renal cell carcinoma and 9 head and neck cancer. Patients were allowed to have had prior anti-PD-1, anti-PD-L1 or anti-CTLA-4 therapy, and approximately 40% of the dose-escalation patients had previously received checkpoint inhibitors.

CDR1 LNHDA and CDR2 SQIVND are derived from the germline V gene (reference sequence). V drops 6 bases and J drops 2 bases, leaving 19 bases in between. Measured from the cysteine to the phenylalanine, the CDR3 is 16 residues long. Just the 48-base CDR3 DNA is kept, in frame starting at base 1. Comment on this clone: No antigen is known for it. One base away there is no much larger clone; base qualities are not given.

The trial excluded patients who had a history of autoimmune disease or were on systemic immunosuppression. Peripheral blood for TCR sequencing was drawn from every dose cohort at baseline, at cycle 4 day 1 and at cycle 7 day 1. Samples came from an open-label, multicenter, first-in-human phase I dose-escalation trial of ivuxolimab. Adults with locally advanced or metastatic head and neck squamous cell, hepatocellular, melanoma or renal cell carcinoma were enrolled in the trial. Before TCR sequencing, CD4+ and CD8+ T cells were separately sorted from peripheral blood. The investigation overall reported the following: In partial responders in the 0.1-3.0 mg/kg groups, normalized peripheral clonal expansion was found to be among the lowest, especially among CD8+ T cells. Low levels of normalized T-cell clonal expansion were also seen in some patients who did not respond. At doses of 0.1 to 3.0 mg/kg, clonal expansion of both CD4+ and CD8+ blood T cells was observed from baseline to week 6. The antigen specificity of the peripheral T cells that underwent clonal expansion was not determined. After ivuxolimab, CD8+ T cells had more expanded clones than CD4+ T cells on average.

Genomic DNA was isolated from the sorted cells so that the TCRbeta CDR3 region could be sequenced. TCRbeta CDR3 regions were sequenced using the immunoSEQ Assay. In its TCRdb copy, this immuneACCESS table keeps in-frame sequences only and misses some clones. Where compared with another copy, unresolved V genes explain less than half of these, and the others have no known cause. The sample table lists around 30,000 clones, 80% to 95% of them with a count of one. Around 4.2% of the sample is in the top ten clones. Sequenced material: CD4+ or CD8+ T cells sorted from blood, taken in a trial of the OX40 agonist ivuxolimab. The clonotype was recovered from an adult with an advanced solid tumor such as melanoma, head and neck, liver or kidney cancer. The rearranged segments are TRBV19 and TRBJ1-1; a weak D assignment points to TRBD1 (6 bases agree). The sequence in DNA is TGTGCCAGTAGGCCCCAGACAGGTTGGGTAAACACTGAAGCTTTCTTT. Its product reads: CASRPQTGWVNTEAFF. The full variable domain, completed from the reference TRBV19 and TRBJ1-1 proteins outside the CDR3, reads DGGITQSPKYLFRKEGQNVTLSCEQNLNHDAMYWYRQDPGQGLRLIYYSQIVNDFQKGDIAEGYSVSREKKESFPLTVTSAQKNPTAFYLCASRPQTGWVNTEAFFGQGTRLTVV.